The source of this TCR beta chain is a study of blood T cell repertoires in COVID-19 (dated by TCRdb to about 2020). Study-level background: Samples from collaborators originated in the United States, Italy and Spain and spanned both the acute and convalescent phases of COVID-19. HLA class I and class II types, where available, came from metadata supplied by the sample provider rather than from assay-based typing. The repertoires were made available in a free public database intended to serve as a resource for research on the immune response to SARS-CoV-2. Subjects who had been exposed to COVID-19, were actively infected with it, or had recovered from it provided the deeply sampled blood TCRbeta repertoires that made up the dataset. The samples were drawn from the first 160 participants of the ongoing ImmuneRACE study and from 1,254 subjects provided by 6 global collaborators. Sample metadata almost always included a de-identified subject ID, COVID-19 status, age in years and sex. The material from the prospective study consisted of cDNA or gDNA derived from T cells, B-cell-depleted T cells, or PBMCs. The study at large found these results: How much clinical and demographic metadata was included differed by source and by participant, and the metadata was provided uncurated.

In regard to this clone: The specificity of this receptor is unknown. Within one base of it there is no much larger clone, and no base qualities were kept.

TCRbeta CDR3 regions were amplified from genomic DNA by means of the immunoSEQ Assay, a bias-controlled multiplex PCR. For the original study's pipeline: The number of nucleated cells in each sample was estimated from the amplification of reference gene primers within the assay. To quantify the absolute abundance of each unique TCRbeta CDR3 rearrangement, sequence reads were collapsed and filtered. For each sample, productive Simpson clonality was calculated by taking the square root of Simpson's diversity index across productive rearrangements. TCRdb provides this immuneACCESS table in a form limited to in-frame rearrangements. Some clones are lacking; in checked studies, under half of them reflect an unresolved V gene, and why the rest are absent is not known. V and J calls and clone size are given by that table; D and trimming were obtained from the DNA. Counted in this sample were 95,000 to 150,000 clones; around nine tenths of them appeared once. 0.88% of the sample is held by the ten biggest clonotypes.

The junction carries 8 bases between V and J, which are trimmed by 5 bases and 3 bases respectively. According to the germline V gene, CDR1 reads SGHTA and CDR2 reads FQGTGA. The CDR3 contains 13 residues, cysteine and phenylalanine counted. Only the CDR3 part of the read is kept: 39 bases, read in frame from the first base. The collaborating institutions used their own protocols to collect whole blood in K2EDTA tubes. For TCRbeta analysis, collaborators shipped samples in one of three forms: frozen whole blood, isolated PBMCs, or DNA extracted from either of those sample types. The sample consisted of peripheral blood. This sequence uses TRBV7-3 and TRBJ2-1; a weak D assignment points to TRBD2 (5 bases agree). This receptor was obtained from a woman between 45 and 65 years old with active or convalescent COVID-19. The sequenced DNA: TGTGCCAGCAGCCTACGGGACTACAATGAGCAGTTCTTC. The translation is CASSLRDYNEQFF.